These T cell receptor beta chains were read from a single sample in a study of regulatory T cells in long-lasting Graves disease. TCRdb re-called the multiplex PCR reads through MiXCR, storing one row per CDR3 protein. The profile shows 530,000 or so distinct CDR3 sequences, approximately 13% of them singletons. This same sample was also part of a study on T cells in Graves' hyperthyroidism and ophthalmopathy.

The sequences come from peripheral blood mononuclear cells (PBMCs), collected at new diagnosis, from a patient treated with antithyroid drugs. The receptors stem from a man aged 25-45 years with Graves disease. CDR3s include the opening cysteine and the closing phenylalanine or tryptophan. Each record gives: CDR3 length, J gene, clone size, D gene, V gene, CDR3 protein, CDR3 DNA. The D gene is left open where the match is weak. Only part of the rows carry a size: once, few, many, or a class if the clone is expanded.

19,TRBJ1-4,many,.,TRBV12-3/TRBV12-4,CASSLSGPSGVALNEKLFF,TGTGCCAGCAGTTTGAGCGGACCTTCGGGTGTAGCGCTCAATGAAAAACTGTTTTTT
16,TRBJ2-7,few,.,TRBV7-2,CASSLADISLSYEQYF,TGTGCCAGCAGCTTAGCGGACATTTCCCTTTCCTACGAGCAGTACTTC
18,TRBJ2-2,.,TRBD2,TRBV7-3,CASSSGLAGGPSTGELFF,TGTGCCAGCAGCTCGGGACTAGCGGGAGGGCCTAGCACCGGGGAGCTGTTTTTT
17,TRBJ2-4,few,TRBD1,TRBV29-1,CSVGGTGGISAKNIQYF,TGCAGCGTTGGTGGGACAGGGGGGATCTCAGCCAAAAACATTCAGTACTTC
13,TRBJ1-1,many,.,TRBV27,CASSPGANTEAFF,TGTGCCAGCAGTCCAGGGGCGAACACTGAAGCTTTCTTT
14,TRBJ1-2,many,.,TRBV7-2,CASSLGTANYGYTF,TGTGCCAGCAGCTTAGGGACAGCTAACTATGGCTACACCTTC
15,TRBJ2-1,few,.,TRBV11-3,CASSLGTNLYNEQFF,TGTGCCAGCAGCTTAGGGACAAACCTCTACAATGAGCAGTTCTTC
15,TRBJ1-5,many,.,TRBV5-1,CASSPDGGLGQPQHF,TGCGCCAGCAGCCCGGATGGGGGGCTAGGGCAGCCCCAGCATTTT
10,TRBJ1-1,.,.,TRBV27,CARPRAEAFF,TGTGCCAGACCGAGGGCAGAAGCTTTCTTT
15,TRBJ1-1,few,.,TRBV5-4,CASSLAREAFTEAFF,TGTGCCAGCAGCTTGGCCAGGGAGGCATTCACTGAAGCTTTCTTT
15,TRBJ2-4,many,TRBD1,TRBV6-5,CASSYHRGQKNIQYF,TGTGCCAGCAGTTACCACAGGGGACAGAAAAACATTCAGTACTTC
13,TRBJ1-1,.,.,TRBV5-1,CASSGDSRTEAFF,TGCGCCAGCAGTGGGGACTCACGCACTGAAGCTTTCTTT
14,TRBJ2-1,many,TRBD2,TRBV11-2,CASSFASGSNEQFF,TGTGCCAGCAGCTTCGCTAGCGGGAGCAATGAGCAGTTCTTC
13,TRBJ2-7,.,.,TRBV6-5,CASSYSLRREQYF,TGTGCCAGCAGTTACTCGCTCAGGAGAGAGCAGTACTTC
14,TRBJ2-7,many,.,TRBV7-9,CASSLVLSGNEQYF,TGTGCCAGCAGCTTAGTACTGTCGGGGAATGAGCAGTACTTC
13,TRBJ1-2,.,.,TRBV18,CASSPGDNYGYTF,TGTGCCAGCTCACCTGGGGACAACTATGGCTACACCTTC
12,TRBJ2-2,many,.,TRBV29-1,CSAGESVGELFF,TGCAGCGCGGGCGAGAGCGTCGGGGAGCTGTTTTTT
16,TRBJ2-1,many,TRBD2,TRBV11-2,CASSSTAGGIYNEQFF,TGTGCCAGCAGCTCGACGGCGGGAGGCATATACAATGAGCAGTTCTTC
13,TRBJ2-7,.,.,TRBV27,CASSFLRNNEQYF,TGTGCCAGCAGTTTCCTTCGAAACAATGAGCAGTACTTC
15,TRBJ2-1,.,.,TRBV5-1,CASSFAARGGNEQFF,TGCGCCAGCAGCTTTGCAGCGAGGGGAGGCAATGAGCAGTTCTTC
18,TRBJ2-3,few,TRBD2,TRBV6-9,CASSYSPAGVSSTDTQYF,TGTGCCAGCAGTTACTCTCCAGCGGGAGTATCTAGCACAGATACGCAGTATTTT
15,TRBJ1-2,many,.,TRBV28,CASSPAGTRNYGYTF,TGTGCCAGCAGTCCTGCCGGGACACGTAACTATGGCTACACCTTC
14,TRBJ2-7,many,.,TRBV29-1,CSVVVDGSSYEQYF,TGCAGCGTTGTAGTTGATGGGAGCTCCTACGAGCAGTACTTC
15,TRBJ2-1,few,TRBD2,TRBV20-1,CSARGLAGGSNEQFF,TGCAGTGCTAGAGGGCTAGCGGGAGGCTCTAATGAGCAGTTCTTC
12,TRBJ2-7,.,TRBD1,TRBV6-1,CASRSGQAEQYF,TGTGCCAGCAGGTCTGGACAGGCGGAGCAGTACTTC
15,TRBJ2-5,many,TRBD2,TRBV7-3,CASSLAAGVGETQYF,TGTGCCAGCAGCTTAGCCGCGGGAGTGGGCGAGACCCAGTACTTC
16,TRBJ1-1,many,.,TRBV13,CASSSLVLRADTEAFF,TGTGCCAGCAGCTCTTTGGTTCTCCGGGCGGACACTGAAGCTTTCTTT
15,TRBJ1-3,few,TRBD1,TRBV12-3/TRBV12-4,CASSLNTGGRNTIYF,TGTGCCAGCAGTCTAAATACAGGGGGAAGAAACACCATATATTTT
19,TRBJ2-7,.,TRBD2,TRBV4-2,CASSQSLAGGLLSSYEQYF,TGTGCCAGCAGCCAATCGCTAGCGGGAGGGTTACTTAGCTCCTACGAGCAGTACTTC
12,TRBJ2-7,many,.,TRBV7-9,CASSFALYEQYF,TGTGCCAGCAGCTTCGCTCTCTACGAGCAGTACTTC
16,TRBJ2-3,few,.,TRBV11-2,CASSFPRPTGPDTQYF,TGTGCCAGCAGCTTTCCGCGACCGACCGGCCCAGATACGCAGTATTTT
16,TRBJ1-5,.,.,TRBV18,CASSPLTERSNQPQHF,TGTGCCAGCTCACCATTAACAGAACGAAGCAATCAGCCCCAGCATTTT
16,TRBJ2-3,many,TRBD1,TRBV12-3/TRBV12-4,CASSFSGTGVADTQYF,TGTGCCAGCAGTTTCTCCGGGACAGGGGTTGCAGATACGCAGTATTTT
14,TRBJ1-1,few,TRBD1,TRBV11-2,CASSYTTGRTEASF,TGTGCCAGCAGCTACACGACAGGGAGGACTGAAGCTTCCTTT
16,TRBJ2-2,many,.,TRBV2,CASSYWRDTTTGELFF,TGTGCCAGCAGCTATTGGCGGGACACTACCACCGGGGAGCTGTTTTTT
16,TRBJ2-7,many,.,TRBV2,CASSVGRRTLSYEQYF,TGTGCCAGCAGTGTGGGCAGGCGAACCCTCTCCTACGAGCAGTACTTC
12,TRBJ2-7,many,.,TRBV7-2,CASSLSVTEQYF,TGTGCCAGCAGCTTATCAGTCACCGAGCAGTACTTC
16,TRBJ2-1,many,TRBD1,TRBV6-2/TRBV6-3,CASSERGDRVGNEQFF,TGTGCCAGCAGTGAAAGGGGGGACAGGGTAGGTAATGAGCAGTTCTTC
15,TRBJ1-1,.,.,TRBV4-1,CASSHRTLWNTEAFF,TGCGCCAGCAGCCATCGGACACTATGGAACACTGAAGCTTTCTTT
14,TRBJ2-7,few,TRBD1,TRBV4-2,CASSQPTGNYEQYF,TGTGCCAGCAGCCAGCCGACAGGGAACTACGAGCAGTACTTC
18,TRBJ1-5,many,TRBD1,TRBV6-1,CASSRPGTARGGNQPQHF,TGTGCCAGCAGTAGACCCGGGACAGCTAGGGGCGGCAATCAGCCCCAGCATTTT
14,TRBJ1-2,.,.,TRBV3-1,CASSHRADNYGYTF,TGTGCCAGCAGCCACAGGGCGGATAACTATGGCTACACCTTC
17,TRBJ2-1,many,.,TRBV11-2,CASSLSLSSNPYNEQFF,TGTGCCAGCAGCTTATCCCTAAGTTCAAACCCGTACAATGAGCAGTTCTTC
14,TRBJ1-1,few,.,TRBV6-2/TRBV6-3,CASSSPMGGHVAFF,TGTGCCAGCAGTTCCCCAATGGGGGGGCATGTAGCTTTCTTT
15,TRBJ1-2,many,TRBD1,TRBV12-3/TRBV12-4,CASSLATGGGYGYTF,TGTGCCAGCAGTTTGGCGACAGGGGGCGGCTATGGCTACACCTTC
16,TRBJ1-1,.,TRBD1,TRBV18,CASSPGTGGAGTEAFF,TGTGCCAGCTCGCCCGGGACAGGGGGCGCGGGCACTGAAGCTTTCTTT